This passage covers 17 T cell receptor beta chains from one sample sequenced in a study of low-dose radiotherapy and immunotherapy resistance in tumors. This sample's time point: after trial treatment. Treatment defined: LDRT plus nivolumab, ipilimumab, low-dose cyclophosphamide and aspirin (RACIN trial). Priming of first-strand cDNA relied on TRAV- and TRBV-specific primers (covering alpha and beta chains). TCRs were amplified for roughly 20 PCR cycles with a constant-region primer and V-primer adapter. TCRdb reprocessed the reads via MiXCR and lists one record per CDR3 protein. Of approximately 91,000 distinct CDR3 sequences listed, 20% to 25% were seen once; the top ten hold around 13%. Sample: PBMCs, taken after low-dose radiotherapy plus immunotherapy. These receptors were collected from a female donor with ovarian cancer.

Remarks on this clonotype: A far larger clone differs by one base, so this is likely a read error. This chain connects TRBV5-8 to TRBJ1-4, with TRBD1 matching over 8 bases. Per germline, CDR1 SGHTS and CDR2 YDEGEE. The CDR3 consists of 16 residues. V was clipped by 4 bases and J by 0 bases; unmatched bases: 5. The CDR3 coding sequence is TGTGCCAGCAGCCGAGAGACAGGGGCAACTAATGAAAAACTGTTTTTT. Its protein is CASSRETGATNEKLFF.

This clonotype appeared many times. V is TRBV25-1 and J is TRBJ2-7, with 10 bases that match TRBD2. V was clipped by 4 bases and J by 0 bases; unmatched bases: 3. The CDR3 contains 15 residues. Germline V gene data show CDR1 as MGHDK and CDR2 as SYGVNS. The CDR3 region is CASSGLAGVSYEQYF. CDR3 nucleotide sequence: TGTGCCAGCAGTGGGCTAGCGGGGGTCTCCTACGAGCAGTACTTC.

This clonotype occurred many times. This chain connects TRBV5-4 to TRBJ2-3, with D hard to call. Germline CDR1 SGHNT, CDR2 YYREEE (reference sequence). This CDR3 region has 16 residues. V was pared by 7 bases and J by 2 bases, with 20 bases between. The CDR3 sequence: CASPRLVGRSTDTQYF. The CDR3 DNA reads as TGTGCCAGCCCTAGGTTGGTAGGTCGGTCCACAGATACGCAGTATTTT.

A note on this clonotype: It is likely a read error: a sequence one base away is far more abundant. The chain has TRBV7-8 and TRBJ1-1; D ambiguous. V was clipped by 2 bases and J by 8 bases, with 15 bases between them. Germline V lookup: CDR1 SGHVS, CDR2 FQNEAQ. This CDR3 comprises 14 residues. CDR3 residues: CASSLSSGPIEAFF. The CDR3 coding sequence is TGTGCCAGCAGCTTAAGCTCTGGCCCAATCGAAGCTTTCTTT.

This clonotype has ten or more counts. This chain links TRBV28 with TRBJ1-1; weak D call: TRBD1 (6 bases). Germline CDR1 and CDR2: MDHEN and SYDVKM. This CDR3 contains 14 residues. Between the trimmed V and J ends, which lost 6 bases and 0 bases, there was a span of 11 bases. CDR3 residues: CASRPGHLNTEAFF. The CDR3 DNA sequence: TGTGCCAGCAGACCGGGACACCTGAACACTGAAGCTTTCTTT.

This clonotype was found many times. The V gene is TRBV12-3 or TRBV12-4, the J gene TRBJ1-2; 8 bases are shared with TRBD1. With V trimmed by 10 bases and J by 8 bases, 15 bases remained unmatched. The CDR3 spans 14 residues. The DNA for the CDR3 is TGTGCCACTCCGCGACAGGGGATTTTTTACGGCTACACCTTC. This translates into CATPRQGIFYGYTF.

This clonotype was observed a few times. V and J are TRBV5-5 and TRBJ2-1; 8 nucleotides line up with TRBD2. The CDR3 sequence is 17 residues long. V was pared by 4 bases and J by 1 base, with 10 bases of the junction left unmatched. Looked up from germline, CDR1 is SGHKS and CDR2 is YYEKEE (reference sequence). The chain's CDR3 is CASSARGTSLSYNEQFF. The CDR3 DNA is TGTGCCAGCAGCGCCCGGGGGACTAGTTTATCCTACAATGAGCAGTTCTTC. Combining the CDR3 with reference TRBV5-5 and TRBJ2-1 gives the whole variable domain DAGVTQSPTHLIKTRGQQVTLRCSPISGHKSVSWYQQVLGQGPQFIFQYYEKEERGRGNFPDRFSARQFPNYSSELNVNALLLGDSALYLCASSARGTSLSYNEQFFGPGTRLTVL.

This clonotype occurred many times. The chain has TRBV4-3 and TRBJ2-1; D is perhaps TRBD2 (5 bases). The V gene's germline CDR1 is LGHNA and CDR2 YSLEER. V lost 1 base and J 0 bases, leaving 10 bases between the germline ends. The CDR3 runs 16 residues. In DNA form, the CDR3 reads TGCGCCAGCAGCCAAGGCCGGACTCTCTCCTACAATGAGCAGTTCTTC. It yields the protein CASSQGRTLSYNEQFF.

This clonotype showed up many times. The CDR3 spells CASSPGRVRREGRNTGELFF. DNA of the CDR3: TGTGCCAGCAGCCCGGGTCGAGTCCGGCGGGAGGGCCGTAACACCGGGGAGCTGTTTTTT. This rearrangement joins TRBV7-2 to TRBJ2-2, with 9 bases lining up with TRBD2. Germline values: CDR1 SGHTA, CDR2 FQGNSA. This CDR3 comprises 20 residues. After removal of 5 bases from V and 2 bases from J, the junction contained 18 bases not matched to a gene.

This clonotype was observed many times. This sequence joins TRBV19 and TRBJ1-4, with D possibly being TRBD1 (6 bases). This CDR3 region has 13 residues. CDR1 is LNHDA and CDR2 is SQIVND in the germline V gene (reference sequence). Trimming stripped 4 bases from V and 8 bases from J, with 11 bases between. CDR3 amino acids: CASSSRTAEKLFF. The CDR3 DNA reads TGTGCCAGTAGTAGCAGGACAGCCGAAAAACTGTTTTTT.

A remark on this clonotype: A far bigger clonotype differs at one base, so this is likely a read error. The chain carries TRBV29-1 and TRBJ2-1; 10 nucleotides agree with TRBD2. Trimming took 7 bases from V and 10 from J; bases not matched to a gene: 16. The germline V gene has CDR1 SQVTM and CDR2 ANQGSEA. The CDR3 runs 15 residues. This CDR3 is CSAGGASGSLYEQFF. DNA of the CDR3: TGCAGCGCCGGGGGGGCTAGCGGGAGCCTCTACGAGCAGTTCTTC.

For this clonotype: This is likely an artifact of a read error, given a far larger clone one base away. Here the CDR3 reads CASSLPRGRGRGGEQYF. The DNA for the CDR3 is TGTGCCAGCAGTCTCCCCCGGGGGCGGGGGAGGGGCGGTGAGCAGTACTTC. The chain employs TRBV28 and TRBJ2-5; a weak D match, TRBD2 (7 bases). This CDR3 spans 17 amino acids. Germline V gives CDR1 MDHEN, CDR2 SYDVKM. Trimming removed 5 bases from V and 11 bases from J, with 30 bases in between.

A remark on this clonotype: One base separates it from a far larger clone, so it is likely a read error. V is TRBV6-8 and J is TRBJ2-1, with D perhaps TRBD2 (5 bases). The V gene lost 7 bases and the J gene lost 12 bases, with 19 bases spanning the gap. The CDR3 runs 13 residues. Per germline, CDR1 MNHGY and CDR2 SAAAGT. CDR3 sequence: CASTDSAGGVQFF. The CDR3 DNA sequence: TGTGCCAGCACGGACTCCGCAGGAGGTGTGCAGTTCTTC.

The rearrangement joins TRBV30 to TRBJ1-5; TRBD1 agrees at 8 bases. The CDR3 totals 15 residues. V was clipped by 5 bases and J by 0 bases; unmatched bases: 6. The germline CDR1 and CDR2 sequences are GTSNPN and SVGIG (reference sequence). The CDR3: CAWGTGDYSNQPQHF. The DNA for the CDR3 is TGTGCCTGGGGGACAGGTGATTATAGCAATCAGCCCCAGCATTTT.

This clonotype was seen ten or more times. The chain combines TRBV7-8 with TRBJ2-2; maybe TRBD1 (5 bases). The germline V gene encodes CDR1 SGHVS and CDR2 FQNEAQ. Trimming pared 5 bases from V and 3 bases from J, leaving 10 bases between. The CDR3 has 14 residues. CDR3 region: CASSLGLYTGELFF. The CDR3 coding sequence is TGTGCCAGCAGCCTGGGGCTTTACACCGGGGAGCTGTTTTTT.

In this sample, this clonotype turned up many times. The gene calls are TRBV5-5 and TRBJ2-7; TRBD2 agrees at 10 bases. The J segment lost 2 bases and the V segment lost 6 bases, leaving 5 bases of the junction unmatched. The CDR3 covers 14 residues. Germline-derived CDR1 and CDR2 are SGHKS and YYEKEE (reference sequence). In DNA form, the CDR3 reads TGTGCCAGCACCAAGCGGGAGGGCCCCTACGAGCAGTACTTC. Its translation: CASTKREGPYEQYF. Filled out from reference TRBV5-5 and TRBJ2-7, the complete variable domain reads DAGVTQSPTHLIKTRGQQVTLRCSPISGHKSVSWYQQVLGQGPQFIFQYYEKEERGRGNFPDRFSARQFPNYSSELNVNALLLGDSALYLCASTKREGPYEQYFGPGTRLTVT.

The sample holds many counts of this clonotype. The genes are TRBV7-2 and TRBJ1-5; no clear D gene. V was pared by 5 bases and J by 7 bases, with 9 bases between. The CDR3 is 12 residues long. In germline, CDR1 is SGHTA, CDR2 FQGNSA. The CDR3 nucleotides read TGTGCCAGCAGCCCGGCGGGGCAGCCCCAGCATTTT. It specifies CASSPAGQPQHF.